The TCR beta chain under discussion was sequenced for a study of T cells in localized non-small cell lung cancer. General observations from the study: When the top 100 tumor clones were examined, a median around 58 of them also appeared in the adjacent lung, which was paired and uninvolved.

Comment on this clone: The antigen is unknown.

The method was immunoSEQ multiplex PCR; TCRdb's version includes in-frame clones alone and lacks a portion of them. The sample carries almost 35,000 clones, around 93% recorded once. V was shortened by 0 bases and J by 1 base, with 9 bases between the two germline ends. This CDR3 has 15 residues. Germline CDR1 SGHTA, CDR2 FQGNSA. This receptor was obtained from a female donor over 55 with stage I lung adenocarcinoma. This specimen was peripheral blood, taken before any cancer treatment. V usage is TRBV7-2 and J usage is TRBJ1-1; no definite D call. The CDR3 coding sequence is TGTGCCAGCAGCTTAGCTCTCGCTAGGAACACTGAAGCTTTCTTT. It is translated as CASSLALARNTEAFF.